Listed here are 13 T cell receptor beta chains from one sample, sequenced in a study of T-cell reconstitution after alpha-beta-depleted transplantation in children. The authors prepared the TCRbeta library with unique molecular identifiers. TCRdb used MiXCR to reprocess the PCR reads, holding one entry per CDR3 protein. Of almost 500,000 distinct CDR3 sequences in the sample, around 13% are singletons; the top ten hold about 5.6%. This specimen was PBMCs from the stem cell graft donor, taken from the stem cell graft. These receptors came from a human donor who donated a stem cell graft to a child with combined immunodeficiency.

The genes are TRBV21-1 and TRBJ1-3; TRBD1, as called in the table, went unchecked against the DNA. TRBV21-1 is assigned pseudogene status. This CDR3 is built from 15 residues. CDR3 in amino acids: CASRTGGDAGNTIYF. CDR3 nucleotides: TGTGCCAGCCGGACAGGGGGCGATGCTGGAAACACCATATATTTT.

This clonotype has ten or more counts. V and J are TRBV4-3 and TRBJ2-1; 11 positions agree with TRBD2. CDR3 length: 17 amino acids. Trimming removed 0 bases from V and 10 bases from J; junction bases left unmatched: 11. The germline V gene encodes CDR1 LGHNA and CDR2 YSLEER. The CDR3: CASSQEVAGTSGREQFF. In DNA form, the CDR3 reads TGCGCCAGCAGCCAAGAAGTAGCCGGGACTAGCGGCCGGGAGCAGTTCTTC.

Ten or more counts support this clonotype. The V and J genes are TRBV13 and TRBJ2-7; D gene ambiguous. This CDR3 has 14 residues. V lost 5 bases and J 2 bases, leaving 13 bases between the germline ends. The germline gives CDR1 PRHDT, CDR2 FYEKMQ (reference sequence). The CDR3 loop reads CASSPKWFPYEQYF. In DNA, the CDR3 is TGTGCCAGCAGCCCCAAGTGGTTCCCCTACGAGCAGTACTTC.

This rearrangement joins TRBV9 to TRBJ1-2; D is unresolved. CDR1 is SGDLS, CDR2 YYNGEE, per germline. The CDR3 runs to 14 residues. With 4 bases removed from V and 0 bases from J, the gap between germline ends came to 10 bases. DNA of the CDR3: TGTGCCAGCAGCCCCGGCCCCACTAACTATGGCTACACCTTC. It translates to CASSPGPTNYGYTF.

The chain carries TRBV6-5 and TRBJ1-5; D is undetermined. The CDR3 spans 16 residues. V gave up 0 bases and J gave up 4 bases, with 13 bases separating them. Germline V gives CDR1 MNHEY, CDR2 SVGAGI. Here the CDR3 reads CASSYSMTRANQPQHF. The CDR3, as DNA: TGTGCCAGCAGTTACTCGATGACAAGGGCTAATCAGCCCCAGCATTTT.

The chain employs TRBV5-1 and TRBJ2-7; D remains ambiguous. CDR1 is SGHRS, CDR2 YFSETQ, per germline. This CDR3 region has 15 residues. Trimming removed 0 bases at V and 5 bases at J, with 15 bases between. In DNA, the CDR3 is TGCGCCAGCAGCTTGGCACCCGGGTCTAGGGACGAGCAGTACTTC. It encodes CASSLAPGSRDEQYF.

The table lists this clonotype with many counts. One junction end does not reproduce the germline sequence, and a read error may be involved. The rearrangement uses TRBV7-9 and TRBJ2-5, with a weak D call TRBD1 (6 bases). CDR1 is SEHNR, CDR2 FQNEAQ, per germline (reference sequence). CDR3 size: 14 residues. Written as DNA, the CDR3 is TGTGCCAGCAGCTTAGCGCTCCACAGCGAGAACAGGGCCTTC. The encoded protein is CASSLALHSENRAF.

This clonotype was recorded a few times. For the CDR3, the DNA is TGTGCCAGCAGCCGAGGAGCGGGAGTTAGGAATGAGCAGTTCTTC. Amino acids: CASSRGAGVRNEQFF. J is TRBJ2-1 and V is TRBV11-2, with 8 bases lining up with TRBD2. Per germline, CDR1 SGHAT and CDR2 FQNNGV. The CDR3 is made up of 15 amino acids. Trimming cost V 5 bases and J 7 bases; bases outside gene matches: 10.

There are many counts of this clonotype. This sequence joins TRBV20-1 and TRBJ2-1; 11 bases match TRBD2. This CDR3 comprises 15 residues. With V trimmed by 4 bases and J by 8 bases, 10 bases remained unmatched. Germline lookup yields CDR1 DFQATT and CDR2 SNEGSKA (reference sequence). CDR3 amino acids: CSATSSGRVPDEQFF. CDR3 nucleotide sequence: TGCAGTGCTACCAGTAGCGGGAGGGTGCCCGATGAGCAGTTCTTC.

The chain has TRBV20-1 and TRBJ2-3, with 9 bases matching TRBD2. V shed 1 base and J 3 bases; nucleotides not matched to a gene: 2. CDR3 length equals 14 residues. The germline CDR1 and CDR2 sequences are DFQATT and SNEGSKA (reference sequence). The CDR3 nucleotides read TGCAGTGCTAGAGCGAGCGGGAGGACAGATACGCAGTATTTT. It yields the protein CSARASGRTDTQYF.

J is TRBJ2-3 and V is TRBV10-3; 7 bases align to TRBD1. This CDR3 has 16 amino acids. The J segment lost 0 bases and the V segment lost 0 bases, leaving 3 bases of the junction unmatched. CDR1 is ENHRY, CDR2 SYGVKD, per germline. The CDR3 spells CAISESGQSSTDTQYF. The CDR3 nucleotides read TGTGCCATCAGTGAGTCGGGACAGTCAAGCACAGATACGCAGTATTTT.

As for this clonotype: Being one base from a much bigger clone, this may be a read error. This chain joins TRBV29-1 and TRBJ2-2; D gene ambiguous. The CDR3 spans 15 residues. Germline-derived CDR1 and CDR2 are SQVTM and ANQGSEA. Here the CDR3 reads CSVEVTATKTGELFF. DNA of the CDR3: TGCAGCGTTGAAGTAACAGCGACGAAGACCGGGGAGCTGTTTTTT.

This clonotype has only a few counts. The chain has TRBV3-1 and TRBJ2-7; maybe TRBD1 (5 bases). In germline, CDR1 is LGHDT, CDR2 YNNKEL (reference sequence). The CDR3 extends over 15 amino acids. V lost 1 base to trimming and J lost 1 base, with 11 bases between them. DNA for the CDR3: TGTGCCAGCAGCCAAGGACAGTCGAGTTCCTACGAGCAGTACTTC. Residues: CASSQGQSSSYEQYF.